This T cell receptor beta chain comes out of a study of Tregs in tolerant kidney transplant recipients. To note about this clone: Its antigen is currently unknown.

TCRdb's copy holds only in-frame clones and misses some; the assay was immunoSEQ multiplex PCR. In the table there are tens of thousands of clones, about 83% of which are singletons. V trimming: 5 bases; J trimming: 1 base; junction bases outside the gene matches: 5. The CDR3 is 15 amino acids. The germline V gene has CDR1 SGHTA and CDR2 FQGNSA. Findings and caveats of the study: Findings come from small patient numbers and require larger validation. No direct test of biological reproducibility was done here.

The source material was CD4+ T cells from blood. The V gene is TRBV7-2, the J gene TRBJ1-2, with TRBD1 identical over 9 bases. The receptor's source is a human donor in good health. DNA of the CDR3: TGTGCCAGCAGCCCTCGGACAGGGGATAACTATGGCTACACCTTC. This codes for CASSPRTGDNYGYTF.